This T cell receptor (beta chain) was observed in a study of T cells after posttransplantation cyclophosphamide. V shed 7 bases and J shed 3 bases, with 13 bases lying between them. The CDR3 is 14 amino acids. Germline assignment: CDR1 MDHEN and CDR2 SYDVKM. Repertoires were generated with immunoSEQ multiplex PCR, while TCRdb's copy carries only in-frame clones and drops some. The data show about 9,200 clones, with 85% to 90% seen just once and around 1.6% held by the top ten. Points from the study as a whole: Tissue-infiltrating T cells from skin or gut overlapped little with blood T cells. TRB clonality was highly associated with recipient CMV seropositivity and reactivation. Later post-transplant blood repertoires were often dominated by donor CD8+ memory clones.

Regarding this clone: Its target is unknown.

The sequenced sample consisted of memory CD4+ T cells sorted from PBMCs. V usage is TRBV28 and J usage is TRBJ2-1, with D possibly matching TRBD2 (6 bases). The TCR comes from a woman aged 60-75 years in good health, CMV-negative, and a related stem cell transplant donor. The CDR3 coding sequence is TGTGCCAGCATACTCGGAGGGTACTACAATGAGCAGTTCTTC. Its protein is CASILGGYYNEQFF.